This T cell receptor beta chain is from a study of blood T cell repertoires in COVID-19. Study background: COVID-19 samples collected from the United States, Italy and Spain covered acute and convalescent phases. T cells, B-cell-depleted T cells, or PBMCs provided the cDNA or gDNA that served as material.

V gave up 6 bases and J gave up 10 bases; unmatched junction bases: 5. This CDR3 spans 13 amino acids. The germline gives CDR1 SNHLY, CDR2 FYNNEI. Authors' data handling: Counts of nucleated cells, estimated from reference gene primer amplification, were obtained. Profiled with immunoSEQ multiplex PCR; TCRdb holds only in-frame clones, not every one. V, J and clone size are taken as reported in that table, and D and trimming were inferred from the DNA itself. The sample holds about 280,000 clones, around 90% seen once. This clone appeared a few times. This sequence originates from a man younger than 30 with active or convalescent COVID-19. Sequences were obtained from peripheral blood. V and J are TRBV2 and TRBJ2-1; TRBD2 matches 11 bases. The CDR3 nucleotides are TGTGCCAGCAGAACTAGCGGGGGTGGGGAGCAGTTCTTC. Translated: CASRTSGGGEQFF.